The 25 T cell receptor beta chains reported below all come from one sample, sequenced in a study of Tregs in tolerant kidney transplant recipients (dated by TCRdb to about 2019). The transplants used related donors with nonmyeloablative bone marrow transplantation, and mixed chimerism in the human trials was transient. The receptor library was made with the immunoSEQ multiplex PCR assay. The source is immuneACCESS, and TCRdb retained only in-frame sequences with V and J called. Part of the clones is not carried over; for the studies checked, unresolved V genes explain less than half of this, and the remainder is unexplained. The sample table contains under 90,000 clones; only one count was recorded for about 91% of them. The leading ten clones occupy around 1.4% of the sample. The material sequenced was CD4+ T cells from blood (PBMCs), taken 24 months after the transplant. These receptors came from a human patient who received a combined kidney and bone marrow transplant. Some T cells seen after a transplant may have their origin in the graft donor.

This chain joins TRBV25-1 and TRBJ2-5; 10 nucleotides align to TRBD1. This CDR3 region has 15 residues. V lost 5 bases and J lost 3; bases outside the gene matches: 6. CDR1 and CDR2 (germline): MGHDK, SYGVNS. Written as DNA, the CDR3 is TGTGCCAGCAGTCCCCTGGACAGGGGGAAAGAGACCCAGTACTTC. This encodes CASSPLDRGKETQYF.

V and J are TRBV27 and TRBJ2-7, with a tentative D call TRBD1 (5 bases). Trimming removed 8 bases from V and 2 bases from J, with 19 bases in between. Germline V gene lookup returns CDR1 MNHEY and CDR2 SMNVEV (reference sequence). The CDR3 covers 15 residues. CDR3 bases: TGTGCCAGCCGCCCGCAGCCCAGGGCCCCCTACGAGCAGTACTTC. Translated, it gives CASRPQPRAPYEQYF.

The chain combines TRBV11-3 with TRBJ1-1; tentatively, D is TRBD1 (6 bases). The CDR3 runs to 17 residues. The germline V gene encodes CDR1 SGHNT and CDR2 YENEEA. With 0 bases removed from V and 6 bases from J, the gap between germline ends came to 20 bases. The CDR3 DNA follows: TGTGCCAGCAGCTTAGATCTTTCTCCCAGGGGCCGGTCTGAAGCTTTCTTT. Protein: CASSLDLSPRGRSEAFF.

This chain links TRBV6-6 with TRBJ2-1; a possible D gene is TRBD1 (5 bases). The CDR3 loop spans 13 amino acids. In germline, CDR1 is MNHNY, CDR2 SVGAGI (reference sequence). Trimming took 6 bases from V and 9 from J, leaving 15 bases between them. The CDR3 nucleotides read TGTGCCAGCAGCCCAAACCACCAGGGTGAGCAGTTCTTC. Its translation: CASSPNHQGEQFF.

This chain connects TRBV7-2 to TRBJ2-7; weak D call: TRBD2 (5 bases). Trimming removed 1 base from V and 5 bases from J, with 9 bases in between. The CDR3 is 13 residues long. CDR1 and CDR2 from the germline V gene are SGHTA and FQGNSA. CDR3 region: CASSLVGDHEQYF. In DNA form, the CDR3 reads TGTGCCAGCAGCTTAGTGGGAGACCACGAGCAGTACTTC.

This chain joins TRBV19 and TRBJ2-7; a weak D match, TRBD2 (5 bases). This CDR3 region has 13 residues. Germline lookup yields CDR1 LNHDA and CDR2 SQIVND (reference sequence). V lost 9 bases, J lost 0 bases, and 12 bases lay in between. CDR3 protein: CASRADPSYEQYF. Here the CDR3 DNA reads TGTGCCAGCAGAGCGGACCCCTCCTACGAGCAGTACTTC.

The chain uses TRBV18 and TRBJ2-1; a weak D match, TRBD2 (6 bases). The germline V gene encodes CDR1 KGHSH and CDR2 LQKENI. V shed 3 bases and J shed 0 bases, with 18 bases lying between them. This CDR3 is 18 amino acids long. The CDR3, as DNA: TGTGCCAGCTCACCTTTTCCGGGGGATCCGAGCTCCTACAATGAGCAGTTCTTC. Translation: CASSPFPGDPSSYNEQFF. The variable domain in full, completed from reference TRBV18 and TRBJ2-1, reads NAGVMQNPRHLVRRRGQEARLRCSPMKGHSHVYWYRQLPEEGLKFMVYLQKENIIDESGMPKERFSAEFPKEGPSILRIQQVVRGDSAAYFCASSPFPGDPSSYNEQFFGPGTRLTVL.

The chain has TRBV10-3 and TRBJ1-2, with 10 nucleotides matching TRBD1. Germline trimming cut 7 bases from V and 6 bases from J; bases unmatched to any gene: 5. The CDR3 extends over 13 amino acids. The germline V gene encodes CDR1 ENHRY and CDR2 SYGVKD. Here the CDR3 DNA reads TGTGCCATCACCCCTGGACAGGGGGATGGCTACACCTTC. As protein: CAITPGQGDGYTF.

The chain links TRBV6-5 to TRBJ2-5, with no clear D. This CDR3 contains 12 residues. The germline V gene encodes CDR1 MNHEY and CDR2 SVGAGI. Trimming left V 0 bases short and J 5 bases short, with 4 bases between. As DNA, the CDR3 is TGTGCCAGCAGTTACTCGCGGGAGACCCAGTACTTC. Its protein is CASSYSRETQYF.

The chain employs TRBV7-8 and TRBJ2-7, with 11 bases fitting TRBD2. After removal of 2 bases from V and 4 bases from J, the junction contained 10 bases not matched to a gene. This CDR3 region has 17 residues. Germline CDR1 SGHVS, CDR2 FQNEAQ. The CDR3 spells CASSLRPFLAGGYEQYF. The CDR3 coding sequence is TGTGCCAGCAGCTTAAGGCCCTTCCTAGCGGGGGGTTACGAGCAGTACTTC.

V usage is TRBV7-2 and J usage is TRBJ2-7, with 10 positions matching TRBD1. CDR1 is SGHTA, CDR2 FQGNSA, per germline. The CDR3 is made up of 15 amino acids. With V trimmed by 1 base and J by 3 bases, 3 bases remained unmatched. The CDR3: CASSLVGQGSYEQYF. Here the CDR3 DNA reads TGTGCCAGCAGCTTAGTGGGACAGGGGAGCTACGAGCAGTACTTC.

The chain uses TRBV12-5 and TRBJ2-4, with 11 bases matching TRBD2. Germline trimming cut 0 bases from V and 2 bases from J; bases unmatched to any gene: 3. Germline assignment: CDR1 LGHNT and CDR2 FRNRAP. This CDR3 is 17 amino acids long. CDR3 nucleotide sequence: TGTGCTAGTGGTTTGGTACTAGCGGGAGTCTCCAAAAACATTCAGTACTTC. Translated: CASGLVLAGVSKNIQYF.

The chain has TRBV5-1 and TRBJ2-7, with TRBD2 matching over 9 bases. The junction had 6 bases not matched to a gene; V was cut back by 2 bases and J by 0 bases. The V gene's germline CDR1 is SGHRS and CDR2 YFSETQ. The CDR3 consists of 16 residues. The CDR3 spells CASSFRTSVPSYEQYF. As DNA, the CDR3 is TGCGCCAGCAGCTTTCGGACTAGCGTGCCCTCCTACGAGCAGTACTTC.

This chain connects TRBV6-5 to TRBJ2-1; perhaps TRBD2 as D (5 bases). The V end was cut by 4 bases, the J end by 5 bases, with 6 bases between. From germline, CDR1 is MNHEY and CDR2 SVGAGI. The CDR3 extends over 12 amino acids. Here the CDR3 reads CASSWGDNEQFF. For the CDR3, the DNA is TGTGCCAGCAGTTGGGGAGACAATGAGCAGTTCTTC.

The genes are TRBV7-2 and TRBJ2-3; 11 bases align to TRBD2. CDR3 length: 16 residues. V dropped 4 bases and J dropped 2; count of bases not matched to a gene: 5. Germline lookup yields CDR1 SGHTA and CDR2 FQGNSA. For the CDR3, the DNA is TGTGCCAGCAGCTCGACTAGCGGGATGTTCACAGATACGCAGTATTTT. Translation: CASSSTSGMFTDTQYF.

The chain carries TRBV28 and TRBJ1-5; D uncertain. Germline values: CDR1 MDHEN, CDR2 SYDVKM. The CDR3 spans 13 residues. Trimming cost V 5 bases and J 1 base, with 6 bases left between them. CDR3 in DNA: TGTGCCAGCAGTATCAGAAGCAATCAGCCCCAGCATTTT. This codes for CASSIRSNQPQHF.

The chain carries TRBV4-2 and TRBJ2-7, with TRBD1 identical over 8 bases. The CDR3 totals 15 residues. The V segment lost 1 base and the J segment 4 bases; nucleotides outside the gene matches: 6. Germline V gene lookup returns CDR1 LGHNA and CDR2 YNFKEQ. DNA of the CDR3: TGTGCCAGCAGCCAAGGGACAGGGCCCTTTTACGAGCAGTACTTC. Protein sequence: CASSQGTGPFYEQYF.

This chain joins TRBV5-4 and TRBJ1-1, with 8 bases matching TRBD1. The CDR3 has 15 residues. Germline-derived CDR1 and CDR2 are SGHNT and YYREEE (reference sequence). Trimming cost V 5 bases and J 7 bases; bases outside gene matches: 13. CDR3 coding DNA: TGTGCCAGCAGGCGAGAGACAGGGGCGGGAATTGAAGCTTTCTTT. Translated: CASRRETGAGIEAFF.

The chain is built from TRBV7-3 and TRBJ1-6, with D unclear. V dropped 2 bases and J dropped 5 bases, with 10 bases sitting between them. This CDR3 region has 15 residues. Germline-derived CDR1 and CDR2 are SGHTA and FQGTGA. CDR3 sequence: CASSLEGRHNSPLHF. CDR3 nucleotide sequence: TGTGCCAGCAGCTTAGAGGGAAGACATAATTCACCCCTCCACTTT.

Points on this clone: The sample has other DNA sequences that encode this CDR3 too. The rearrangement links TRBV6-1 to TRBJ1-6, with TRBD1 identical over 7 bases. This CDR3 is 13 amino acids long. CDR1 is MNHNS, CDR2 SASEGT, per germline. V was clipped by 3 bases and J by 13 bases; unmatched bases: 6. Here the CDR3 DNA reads TGTGCCAGCAGTGACCGGGACAGATCCCCCCTCCACTTT. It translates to CASSDRDRSPLHF.

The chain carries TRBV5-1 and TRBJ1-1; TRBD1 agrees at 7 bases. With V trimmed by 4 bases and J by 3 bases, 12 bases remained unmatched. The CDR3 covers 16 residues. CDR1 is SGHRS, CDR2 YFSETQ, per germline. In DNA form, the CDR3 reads TGCGCCAGCAGCATGGGACAGTTGGGGGGTCACACTGAAGCTTTCTTT. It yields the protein CASSMGQLGGHTEAFF.

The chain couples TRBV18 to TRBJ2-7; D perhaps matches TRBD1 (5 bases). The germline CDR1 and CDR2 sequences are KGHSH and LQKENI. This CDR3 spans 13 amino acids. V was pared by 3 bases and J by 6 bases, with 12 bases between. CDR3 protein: CASSPSQGPEQYF. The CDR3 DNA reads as TGTGCCAGCTCACCTTCTCAGGGCCCCGAGCAGTACTTC.

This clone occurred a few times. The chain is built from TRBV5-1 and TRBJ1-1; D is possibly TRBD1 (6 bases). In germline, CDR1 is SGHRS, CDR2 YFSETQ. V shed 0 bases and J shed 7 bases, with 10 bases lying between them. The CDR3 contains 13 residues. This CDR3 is CASSLEGVSEAFF. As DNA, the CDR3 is TGCGCCAGCAGCTTGGAGGGGGTCAGTGAAGCTTTCTTT.

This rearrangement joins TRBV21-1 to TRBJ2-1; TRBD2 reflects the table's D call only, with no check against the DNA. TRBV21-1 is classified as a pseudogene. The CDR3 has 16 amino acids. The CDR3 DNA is TGTGCCAGCAGCAAAGGAGGAACTAGCGGGAGGAGCGAGCAGTTCTTC. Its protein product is CASSKGGTSGRSEQFF.

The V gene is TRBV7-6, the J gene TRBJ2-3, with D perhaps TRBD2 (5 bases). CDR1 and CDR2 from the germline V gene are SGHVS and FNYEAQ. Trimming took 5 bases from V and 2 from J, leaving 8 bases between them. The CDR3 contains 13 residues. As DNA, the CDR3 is TGTGCCAGCAGCCGGACTTACACAGATACGCAGTATTTT. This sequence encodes CASSRTYTDTQYF.